The clone carrying this T cell receptor (beta chain) was seen only once. Its target is not known. The protocol was immunoSEQ multiplex PCR, while the TCRdb copy is restricted to in-frame clones and leaves out a portion. Among fewer than 200,000 clones listed, 86% were seen once. This specimen comes from a study of cytomegalovirus exposure and HLA in healthy donors. The ends lost 6 bases at V and 0 bases at J; junction bases unmatched: 4. CDR1 is MNHNY, CDR2 SVGAGI, per germline (reference sequence). CDR3 length: 14 residues. Study findings and constraints: Some TCR beta chains (164 of them) were listed as cytomegalovirus-associated.

Source material: PBMCs. This TCR was recovered from a woman aged 25 to 39 in good health and CMV-seronegative. The chain carries TRBV6-6 and TRBJ1-1, with 7 bases aligning to TRBD1. The CDR3 reads CASRGGTVNTEAFF. The CDR3 DNA follows: TGTGCCAGCAGGGGCGGGACAGTGAACACTGAAGCTTTCTTT.